The next 28 T cell receptor beta chains were all read from a single sample in a study of neurological immune-mediated disorders. TCRdb recomputed calls from the 5' RACE reads with MiXCR, one row per CDR3 protein. The sample shows roughly 62,000 distinct CDR3 sequences, approximately 10% of them seen only once. The specimen sequenced was PBMCs. All receptors derive from a man aged 55 to 70 in good health.

The chain employs TRBV20-1 and TRBJ1-1; D gene ambiguous. V was pared by 0 bases and J by 0 bases, with 8 bases between. Germline CDR1 DFQATT, CDR2 SNEGSKA (reference sequence). The CDR3 covers 14 residues. CDR3 region: CSARDLDLNTEAFF. DNA for the CDR3: TGCAGTGCTAGAGATCTGGACTTGAACACTGAAGCTTTCTTT.

This clonotype was seen ten or more times. The chain is built from TRBV7-8 and TRBJ1-1, with 7 bases fitting TRBD1. CDR1 is SGHVS and CDR2 is FQNEAQ in the germline V gene. The CDR3 consists of 14 residues. V shed 0 bases and J 6 bases; nucleotides not matched to a gene: 4. CDR3 residues: CASSLAQGGPEAFF. The CDR3 DNA reads TGTGCCAGCAGCTTAGCGCAAGGGGGCCCTGAAGCTTTCTTT.

This clonotype was seen many times. This chain links TRBV6-2 or TRBV6-3 with TRBJ1-5, with D uncertain. The CDR3 sequence is 13 residues long. The V end was cut by 6 bases, the J end by 7 bases, with 13 bases between. Germline V gene lookup returns CDR1 MNHEY and CDR2 SVGEGT. CDR3 bases: TGTGCCAGCAGCACTATGACCCACCAGCCCCAGCATTTT. This codes for CASSTMTHQPQHF.

This chain links TRBV18 with TRBJ2-5, with D perhaps being TRBD1 or TRBD2 (5 bases each). Trimming stripped 3 bases from V and 6 bases from J, with 14 bases between. This CDR3 comprises 14 residues. Germline CDR1 and CDR2: KGHSH and LQKENI. The CDR3 DNA reads as TGTGCCAGCTCACCCCCAGGGACCAGCCAGACCCAGTACTTC. It translates to CASSPPGTSQTQYF.

This clonotype has ten or more counts. J is TRBJ2-1 and V is TRBV20-1; 13 bases are a match to TRBD2. CDR1 DFQATT and CDR2 SNEGSKA come from the germline V gene (reference sequence). J lost 7 bases, V lost 6 bases, and 9 bases had no gene match. The CDR3 has 15 residues. CDR3 in amino acids: CSASRLAGGGNEQFF. CDR3 coding DNA: TGCAGTGCGTCCAGACTAGCGGGGGGCGGGAATGAGCAGTTCTTC.

This clonotype was counted many times. The V gene is TRBV12-3 or TRBV12-4, the J gene TRBJ1-1, with D unclear. V gave up 6 bases and J gave up 2 bases, with 19 bases separating them. This CDR3 is built from 16 residues. The CDR3 bases are TGTGCCAGCAGCTTCGGATCGCCGGTGGGAAACACTGAAGCTTTCTTT. Its protein product is CASSFGSPVGNTEAFF.

This clonotype was observed at least ten times. The chain joins TRBV12-3 or TRBV12-4 to TRBJ2-1, with D perhaps TRBD2 (6 bases). The germline V and J ends were trimmed by 7 bases and 2 bases, with 15 bases remaining between them. There are 15 residues in the CDR3. The CDR3: CASTGGGITYNEQFF. The DNA for the CDR3 is TGTGCCAGCACCGGCGGAGGGATCACCTACAATGAGCAGTTCTTC.

This clonotype was counted at least ten times. The J gene is TRBJ2-3, the V gene TRBV24-1, with TRBD1 identical over 7 bases. Germline CDR1 reads KGHDR; CDR2 reads SFDVKD. CDR3 length equals 12 residues. With V trimmed by 9 bases and J by 4 bases, 3 bases remained unmatched. The CDR3 sequence is CATSDRADTQYF. The CDR3 region has the DNA TGTGCCACCTCCGACAGGGCAGATACGCAGTATTTT.

This clonotype showed up many times. The chain has TRBV21-1 and TRBJ1-2; TRBD1 is the table's D call, not checked against the DNA. TRBV21-1 is a pseudogene locus. The CDR3 extends over 20 amino acids. The CDR3 spells CASSKRIGRTGGDKGYGYTF. Written as DNA, the CDR3 is TGTGCCAGCAGCAAAAGAATTGGCCGGACAGGGGGAGATAAAGGCTATGGCTACACCTTC.

The rearrangement links TRBV7-3 to TRBJ2-3, with unresolved D. CDR1 is SGHTA and CDR2 is FQGTGA in the germline V gene. V lost 1 base, J lost 4 bases, and 6 bases lay in between. The CDR3 is 13 residues long. The CDR3 reads CASSLSNADTQYF. The CDR3 nucleotides are TGTGCCAGCAGCTTAAGTAACGCAGATACGCAGTATTTT.

Note on this clonotype: It is unclear where the CDR3 begins or ends on the DNA, so no DNA is shown, and the CDR3 is as TCRdb lists it. The gene calls are TRBV6-5 and TRBJ1-3; the DNA was not used to check the table's D call, TRBD1. A total of 24 residues make up the CDR3, ends included. Germline lookup yields CDR1 MNHEY and CDR2 SVGAGI. CDR3 amino acids: CAVRQTYNEQFFGPGTGSGNTIYF.

This clonotype was detected ten times or more. This chain links TRBV12-3 or TRBV12-4 with TRBJ2-4; D is possibly TRBD1 (6 bases). The CDR3 is made up of 15 amino acids. V lost 5 bases to trimming and J lost 2 bases, with 13 bases between them. This CDR3 reads CASSAGVGSKNIQYF. The CDR3 region has the DNA TGTGCCAGCAGTGCAGGGGTCGGGTCCAAAAACATTCAGTACTTC.

The table lists this clonotype with many counts. The genes are TRBV6-6 and TRBJ2-3, with 7 bases matching TRBD2. Germline V gene sequence: CDR1 MNHNY, CDR2 SVGAGI (reference sequence). This CDR3 has 15 residues. V was pared by 7 bases and J by 7 bases, with 14 bases of the junction left unmatched. The CDR3 DNA reads as TGTGCCAGCACCTTCGACAGCGGGACTTGGTATACGCAGTATTTT. Its protein product is CASTFDSGTWYTQYF.

In its sample, this clonotype was seen many times. The chain joins TRBV29-1 to TRBJ2-1; D not resolved. This CDR3 comprises 10 residues. CDR1 SQVTM and CDR2 ANQGSEA come from the germline V gene. V lost 0 bases and J lost 10, with 4 bases in between. The CDR3 nucleotides read TGCAGCGTTGAAGACCGGGAGCAGTTCTTC. It specifies CSVEDREQFF.

This clonotype was seen at least ten times. V is TRBV7-2 and J is TRBJ2-5; 7 bases map to TRBD2. The CDR3 loop spans 13 amino acids. Germline CDR1 SGHTA, CDR2 FQGNSA. V lost 1 base to trimming and J lost 5 bases; unmatched junction nucleotides: 1. The CDR3 loop is CASSLGGGETQYF. CDR3 coding DNA: TGTGCCAGCAGCTTAGGGGGGGGGGAGACCCAGTACTTC.

This clonotype was counted many times. The chain is built from TRBV5-6 and TRBJ1-1, with D perhaps TRBD1 (5 bases). The ends were cut back, 6 bases at V and 0 bases at J, with 18 bases in the middle. Germline CDR1 and CDR2: SGHDT and YYEEEE. The CDR3 is made up of 16 amino acids. In DNA, the CDR3 is TGTGCCAGCAACCTATACGGCAGGGAACTGAACACTGAAGCTTTCTTT. Translation: CASNLYGRELNTEAFF.

V usage is TRBV20-1 and J usage is TRBJ1-2; the D is unclear. CDR3 length: 12 amino acids. V was trimmed by 6 bases and J by 7 bases, leaving 15 bases between them. CDR1 is DFQATT and CDR2 is SNEGSKA in the germline V gene (reference sequence). CDR3 in amino acids: CSASIGKCGYTF. The CDR3 DNA reads TGCAGTGCAAGCATAGGAAAGTGTGGCTACACCTTC.

This clonotype was observed many times. V gene TRBV11-2 combines with J gene TRBJ2-5, with 11 positions matching TRBD2. CDR1 SGHAT and CDR2 FQNNGV come from the germline V gene. The CDR3 is 14 residues long. V was pared by 5 bases and J by 4 bases, with 3 bases of the junction left unmatched. The CDR3 reads CASSRTSGGETQYF. The CDR3 DNA is TGTGCCAGCAGCCGTACTAGCGGGGGAGAGACCCAGTACTTC.

This clonotype was picked up many times. V gene TRBV5-1 combines with J gene TRBJ2-3; 15 bases match TRBD2. Germline lookup yields CDR1 SGHRS and CDR2 YFSETQ. The CDR3 totals 16 residues. The trim removed 7 bases at V and 7 bases at J, leaving 10 bases unmatched. CDR3 in amino acids: CASEGTSGGTRNTQYF. The CDR3 nucleotides are TGCGCCAGCGAGGGGACTAGCGGGGGGACCCGGAATACGCAGTATTTT.

This clonotype came up many times. The chain has TRBV27 and TRBJ1-2, with D unclear. Per germline, CDR1 MNHEY and CDR2 SMNVEV (reference sequence). The CDR3 has 14 amino acids. V was shortened by 3 bases and J by 4 bases, with 12 bases between the two germline ends. CDR3 region: CASSFYPVFYGYTF. CDR3 bases: TGTGCCAGCAGTTTCTATCCCGTATTCTATGGCTACACCTTC.

This clonotype was seen ten or more times. The chain is built from TRBV20-1 and TRBJ1-5, with 8 bases that match TRBD1. CDR1 is DFQATT and CDR2 is SNEGSKA in the germline V gene (reference sequence). V was pared by 6 bases and J by 1 base, with 8 bases of the junction left unmatched. CDR3 length equals 15 residues. CDR3 amino acids: CSAGGQGASNQPQHF. The CDR3 DNA reads TGCAGTGCGGGAGGGCAGGGGGCGAGCAATCAGCCCCAGCATTTT.

This clonotype came up a few times. V gene TRBV29-1 combines with J gene TRBJ2-5; TRBD2 is a possible D gene (6 bases). Germline CDR1 reads SQVTM; CDR2 reads ANQGSEA. V lost 0 bases and J 7 bases, leaving 15 bases between the germline ends. The CDR3 runs to 14 residues. The CDR3 sequence: CSVEDRGKLGTQYF. CDR3 DNA sequence: TGCAGCGTTGAAGATCGGGGGAAACTGGGGACCCAGTACTTC.

This clonotype was counted many times. V usage is TRBV12-3 or TRBV12-4 and J usage is TRBJ2-7; D possibly corresponds to TRBD2 (6 bases). The CDR3 runs to 16 residues. V gave up 6 bases and J gave up 0 bases, with 18 bases separating them. CDR3 nucleotides: TGTGCCAGCAGGGAGGGGTCAGGTTACAGCTCCTACGAGCAGTACTTC. Translation: CASREGSGYSSYEQYF.

This clonotype has at least ten counts. The chain combines TRBV9 with TRBJ1-5; D is unclear. V was cut by 4 bases and J by 2 bases, with 13 bases left in between. The CDR3 sequence is 15 residues long. Germline V CDR1 and CDR2: SGDLS, YYNGEE. CDR3 coding DNA: TGTGCCAGCAGCTCGACGGCCTCGGGCAATCAGCCCCAGCATTTT. It is translated as CASSSTASGNQPQHF.

The sample holds many counts of this clonotype. This rearrangement joins TRBV6-5 to TRBJ1-4, with unresolved D. Trimming cost V 0 bases and J 6 bases, with 11 bases left between them. CDR1 is MNHEY, CDR2 SVGAGI, per germline. This CDR3 has 15 amino acids. DNA of the CDR3: TGTGCCAGCAGTTACTCAGCGGGGTCGGATGAAAAACTGTTTTTT. It is translated as CASSYSAGSDEKLFF.

To note about this clonotype: A much larger clone lies one base from this, so it may be a read error. This sequence joins TRBV7-2 and TRBJ2-1, with 8 bases aligning to TRBD2. CDR1 is SGHTA, CDR2 FQGNSA, per germline. This CDR3 has 15 residues. The DNA for the CDR3 is TGTGCCAGCAGCCCGCTCGGACTAGCATACAATGATCAGTTCTTC. This sequence encodes CASSPLGLAYNDQFF.

This clonotype was seen ten or more times. The chain carries TRBV7-2 and TRBJ1-1; 7 nucleotides agree with TRBD1. Germline CDR1 SGHTA, CDR2 FQGNSA. The CDR3 is made up of 15 amino acids. With V trimmed by 5 bases and J by 4 bases, 10 bases remained unmatched. The CDR3 loop is CASSPSWGTATEAFF. The CDR3 DNA is TGTGCCAGCAGCCCCTCCTGGGGGACAGCCACTGAAGCTTTCTTT.

This clonotype was seen many times. V gene TRBV14 combines with J gene TRBJ1-6; D is undetermined. The CDR3 is made up of 14 amino acids. The V and J ends lost 4 bases and 10 bases respectively, with 14 bases between them. Germline V lookup: CDR1 SGHDN, CDR2 FVKESK. CDR3 sequence: CASSRGLGYSPLHF. As DNA, the CDR3 is TGTGCCAGCAGCCGAGGCCTCGGCTACTCACCCCTCCACTTT.